These T cell receptor beta chains were read from a single sample in a study of OX40 agonist ivuxolimab in advanced cancers. Data came from immunoSEQ multiplex PCR; TCRdb stores just in-frame clones and leaves some out. In the table there are tens of thousands of clones, around 90% of which are singletons. This specimen was CD4+ or CD8+ T cells sorted from blood, taken in a trial of the OX40 agonist ivuxolimab. These receptor sequences come from an adult with an advanced solid tumor such as melanoma, head and neck, liver or kidney cancer. CDR3s include the opening cysteine and the closing phenylalanine or tryptophan. Fields, in order: J gene, V gene, CDR3 protein.

>TRBJ2-7|TRBV11-1
CASSLEGTFLYEQYF
>TRBJ2-3|TRBV7-2
CASSLATDTQYF
>TRBJ2-3|TRBV27
CASSPIGAGATDTQYF
>TRBJ1-1|TRBV19
CASSGDRATEAFF
>TRBJ2-1|TRBV15
CATSLGGEQFF
>TRBJ1-1|TRBV11-2
CASSLVGPGSEGFF
>TRBJ2-7|TRBV7-2
CASSSNSYEQYF
>TRBJ1-5|TRBV15
CATSETRGEGQPQHF
>TRBJ1-1|TRBV5-6
CASSYRGSTEAFF
>TRBJ2-1|TRBV4-1
CASSQSGLAGSDEQFF
>TRBJ2-7|TRBV29-1
CSVEAVDGGATYEQYF
>TRBJ2-1|TRBV7-3
CASSFAGGFHEQFF
>TRBJ2-5|TRBV19
CASSYSGGTQETQYF
>TRBJ2-1|TRBV19
CASSLRTATYNEQFF
>TRBJ2-7|TRBV11-2
CASSLDWLAGPIPYEQYF
>TRBJ1-1|TRBV6-1
CASRVLHTEAFF
>TRBJ2-1|TRBV28
CASSPGWESEQFF
>TRBJ1-1|TRBV4-1
CASSQDLGGEAFF
>TRBJ2-7|TRBV29-1
CSVVVGSGEQYF
>TRBJ2-7|TRBV7-2
CASSLLYGTSSEQYF
>TRBJ2-1|TRBV19
CASSILGGSYNEQFF
>TRBJ2-1|TRBV27
CASSFGGDYNEQFF
>TRBJ2-3|TRBV27
CASKPGQVTDTQYF
>TRBJ2-5|TRBV7-9
CASSFPAGTSEFRETQYF
>TRBJ2-5|TRBV7-8
CASSLGRGQETQYF
>TRBJ1-5|TRBV19
CASSIRGYSNQPQHF
>TRBJ2-1|TRBV5-6
CASSFVGQGVNEQFF
>TRBJ2-1|TRBV14
CASSQGEVQFF
>TRBJ2-3|TRBV28
CASSYSNLAEGDTQYF
>TRBJ2-7|TRBV9
CASSVGDRPYEQYF
>TRBJ1-5|TRBV6-1
CASITLQGNQPQHF
>TRBJ1-1|TRBV27
CASSFKGGTEAFF